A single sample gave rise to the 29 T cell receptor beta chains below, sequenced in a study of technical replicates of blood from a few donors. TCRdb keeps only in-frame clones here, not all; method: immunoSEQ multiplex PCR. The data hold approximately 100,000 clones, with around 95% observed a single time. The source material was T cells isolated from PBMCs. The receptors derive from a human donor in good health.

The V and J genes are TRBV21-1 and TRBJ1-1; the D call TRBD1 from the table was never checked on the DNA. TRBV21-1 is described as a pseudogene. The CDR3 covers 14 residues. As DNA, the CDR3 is TGTGCCAGCAGCAAATTGGGACAGGGACCAGGAGCTTTCTTT. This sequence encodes CASSKLGQGPGAFF.

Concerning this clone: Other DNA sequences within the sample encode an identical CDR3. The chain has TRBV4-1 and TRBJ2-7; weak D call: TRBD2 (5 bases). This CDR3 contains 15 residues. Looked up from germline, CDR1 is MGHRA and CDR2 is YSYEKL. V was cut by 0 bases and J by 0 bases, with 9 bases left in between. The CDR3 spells CASSQEGGSSYEQYF. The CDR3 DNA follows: TGCGCCAGCAGCCAAGAAGGTGGGAGCTCCTACGAGCAGTACTTC.

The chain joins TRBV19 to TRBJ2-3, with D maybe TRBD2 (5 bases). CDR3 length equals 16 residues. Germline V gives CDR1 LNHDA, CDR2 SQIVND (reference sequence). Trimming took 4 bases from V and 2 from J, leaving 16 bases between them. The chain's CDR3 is CASSTRTASPTDTQYF. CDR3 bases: TGTGCCAGTAGTACCCGGACGGCTAGCCCCACAGATACGCAGTATTTT.

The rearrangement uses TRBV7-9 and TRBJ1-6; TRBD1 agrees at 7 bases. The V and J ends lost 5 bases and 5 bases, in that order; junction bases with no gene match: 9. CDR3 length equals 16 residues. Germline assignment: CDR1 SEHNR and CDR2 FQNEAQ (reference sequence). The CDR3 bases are TGTGCCAGCAGCCTCCCGGAGGGACAGAATAATTCACCCCTCCACTTT. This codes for CASSLPEGQNNSPLHF.

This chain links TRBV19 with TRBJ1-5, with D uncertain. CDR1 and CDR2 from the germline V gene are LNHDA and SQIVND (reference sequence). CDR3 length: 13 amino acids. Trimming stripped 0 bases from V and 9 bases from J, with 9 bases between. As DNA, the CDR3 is TGTGCCAGTAGTATAGATCGTAACAGGCCCCAGCATTTT. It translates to CASSIDRNRPQHF.

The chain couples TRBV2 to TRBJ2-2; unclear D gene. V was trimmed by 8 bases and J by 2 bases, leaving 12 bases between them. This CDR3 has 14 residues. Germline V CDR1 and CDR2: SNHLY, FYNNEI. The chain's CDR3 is CASSRLKNTGELFF. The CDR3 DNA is TGTGCCAGCTCGCGACTTAAAAACACCGGGGAGCTGTTTTTT.

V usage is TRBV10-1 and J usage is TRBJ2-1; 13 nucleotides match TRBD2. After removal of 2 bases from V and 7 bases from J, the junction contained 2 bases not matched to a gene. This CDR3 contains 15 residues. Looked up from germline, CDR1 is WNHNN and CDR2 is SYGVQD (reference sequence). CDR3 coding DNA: TGCGCCAGCAGTGAGCCGGGACTAGCGGGAAATGAGCAGTTCTTC. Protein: CASSEPGLAGNEQFF.

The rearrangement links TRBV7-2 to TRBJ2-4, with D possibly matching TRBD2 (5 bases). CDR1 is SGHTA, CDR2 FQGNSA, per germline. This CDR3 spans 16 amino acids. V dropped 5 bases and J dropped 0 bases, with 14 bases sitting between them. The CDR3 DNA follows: TGTGCCAGCAGCCACACCTGGGAGATAGCCAAAAACATTCAGTACTTC. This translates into CASSHTWEIAKNIQYF.

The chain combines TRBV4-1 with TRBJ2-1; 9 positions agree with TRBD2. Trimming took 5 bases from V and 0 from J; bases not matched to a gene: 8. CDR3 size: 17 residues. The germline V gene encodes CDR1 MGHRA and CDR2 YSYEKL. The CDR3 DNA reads TGCGCCAGCAGCACCATAGCGGGGGTGAGCTCCTACAATGAGCAGTTCTTC. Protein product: CASSTIAGVSSYNEQFF.

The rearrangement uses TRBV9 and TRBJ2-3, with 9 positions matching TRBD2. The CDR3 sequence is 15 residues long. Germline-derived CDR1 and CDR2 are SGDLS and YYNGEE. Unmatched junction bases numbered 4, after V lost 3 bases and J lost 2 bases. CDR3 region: CASSDLAGATDTQYF. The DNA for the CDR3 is TGTGCCAGCAGCGACTTAGCGGGGGCCACAGATACGCAGTATTTT.

CDR3 DNA: TGTGCCAGCAGCTTCGGTGGAGCGGGAGCGGGAGATACGCAGTATTTT. Translated: CASSFGGAGAGDTQYF. The chain employs TRBV7-9 and TRBJ2-3; 8 bases match TRBD2. The CDR3 runs 16 residues. Germline CDR1 reads SEHNR; CDR2 reads FQNEAQ (reference sequence). After removal of 3 bases from V and 5 bases from J, the junction contained 10 bases not matched to a gene.

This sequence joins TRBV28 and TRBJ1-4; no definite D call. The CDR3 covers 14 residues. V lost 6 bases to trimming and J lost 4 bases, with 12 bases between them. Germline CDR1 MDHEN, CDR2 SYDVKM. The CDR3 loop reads CASSQTGVNEKLFF. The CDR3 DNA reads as TGTGCCAGCAGCCAAACGGGTGTTAATGAAAAACTGTTTTTT.

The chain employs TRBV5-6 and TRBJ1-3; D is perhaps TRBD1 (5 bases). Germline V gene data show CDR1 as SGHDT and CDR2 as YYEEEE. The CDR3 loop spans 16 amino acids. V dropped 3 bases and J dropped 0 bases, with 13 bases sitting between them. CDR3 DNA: TGTGCCAGCAGCTCCCTACAGGTAGACTCTGGAAACACCATATATTTT. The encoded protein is CASSSLQVDSGNTIYF.

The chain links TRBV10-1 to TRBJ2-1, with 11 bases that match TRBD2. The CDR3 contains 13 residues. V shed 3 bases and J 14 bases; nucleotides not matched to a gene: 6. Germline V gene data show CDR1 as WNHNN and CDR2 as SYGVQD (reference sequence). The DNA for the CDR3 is TGCGCCAGCAGTGAATCCTTACTAGCGGGAGAGTTCTTC. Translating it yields CASSESLLAGEFF.

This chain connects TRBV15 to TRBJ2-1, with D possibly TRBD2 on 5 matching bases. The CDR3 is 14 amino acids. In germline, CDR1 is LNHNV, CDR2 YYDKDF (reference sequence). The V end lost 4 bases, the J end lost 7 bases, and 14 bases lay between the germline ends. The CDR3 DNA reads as TGTGCCACCAGCACCGGGATCCTTAGAAATGAGCAGTTCTTC. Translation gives CATSTGILRNEQFF.

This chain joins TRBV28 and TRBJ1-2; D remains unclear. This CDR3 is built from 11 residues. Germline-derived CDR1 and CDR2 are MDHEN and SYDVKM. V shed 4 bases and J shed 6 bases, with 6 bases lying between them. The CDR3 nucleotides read TGTGCCAGCAGTTACAGTGATGGCTACACCTTC. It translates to CASSYSDGYTF.

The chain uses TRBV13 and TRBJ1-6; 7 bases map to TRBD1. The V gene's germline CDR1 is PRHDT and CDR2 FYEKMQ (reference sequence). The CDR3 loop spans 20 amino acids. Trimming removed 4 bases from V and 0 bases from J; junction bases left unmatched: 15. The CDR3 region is CASSSATRTGESSYNSPLHF. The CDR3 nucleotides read TGTGCCAGCAGCTCCGCCACCAGGACAGGCGAAAGCTCCTATAATTCACCCCTCCACTTT.

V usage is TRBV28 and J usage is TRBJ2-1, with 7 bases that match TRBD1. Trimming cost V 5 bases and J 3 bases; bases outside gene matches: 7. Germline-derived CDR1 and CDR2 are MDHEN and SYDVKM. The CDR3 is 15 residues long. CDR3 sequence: CASSPQGSGYNEQFF. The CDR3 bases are TGTGCCAGCAGTCCACAGGGGTCTGGCTACAATGAGCAGTTCTTC.

In nucleotides, the CDR3 is TGTGCCAGCAGCACCCTACAGGGAGCTAATGAAAAACTGTTTTTT. Protein: CASSTLQGANEKLFF. The chain joins TRBV5-6 to TRBJ1-4, with D perhaps matching TRBD1 (6 bases). The CDR3 contains 15 residues. CDR1 and CDR2 from the germline V gene are SGHDT and YYEEEE. Trimming took 4 bases from V and 3 from J, leaving 13 bases between them.

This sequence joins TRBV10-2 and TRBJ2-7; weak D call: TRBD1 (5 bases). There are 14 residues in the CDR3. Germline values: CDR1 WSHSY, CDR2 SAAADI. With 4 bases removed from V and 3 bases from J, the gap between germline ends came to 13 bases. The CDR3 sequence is CASSVNRRNYEQYF. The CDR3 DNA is TGCGCCAGCAGTGTGAACAGGAGAAACTACGAGCAGTACTTC.

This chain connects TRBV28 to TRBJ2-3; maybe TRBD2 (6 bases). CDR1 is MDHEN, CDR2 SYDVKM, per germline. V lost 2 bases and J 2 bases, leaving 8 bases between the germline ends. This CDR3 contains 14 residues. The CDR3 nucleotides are TGTGCCAGCAGTTTAAGGACTAACACAGATACGCAGTATTTT. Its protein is CASSLRTNTDTQYF.

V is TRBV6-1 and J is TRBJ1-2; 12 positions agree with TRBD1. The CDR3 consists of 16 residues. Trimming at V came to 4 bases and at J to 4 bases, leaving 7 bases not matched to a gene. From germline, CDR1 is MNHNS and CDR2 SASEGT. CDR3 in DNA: TGTGCCAGCAGTGGAGCCGGGACAGGGGGCATCTATGGCTACACCTTC. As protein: CASSGAGTGGIYGYTF.

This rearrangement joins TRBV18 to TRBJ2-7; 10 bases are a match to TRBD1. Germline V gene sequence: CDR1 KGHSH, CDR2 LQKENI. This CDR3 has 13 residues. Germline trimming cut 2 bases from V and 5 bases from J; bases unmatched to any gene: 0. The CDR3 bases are TGTGCCAGCTCACCAGGGACAGGGGACGAGCAGTACTTC. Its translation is CASSPGTGDEQYF.

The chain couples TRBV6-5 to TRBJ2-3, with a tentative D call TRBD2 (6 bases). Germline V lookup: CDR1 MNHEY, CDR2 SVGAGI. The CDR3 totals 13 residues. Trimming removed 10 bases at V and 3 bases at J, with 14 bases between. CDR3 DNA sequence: TGTGCCACGCGACACGGACTAACAGATACGCAGTATTTT. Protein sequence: CATRHGLTDTQYF.

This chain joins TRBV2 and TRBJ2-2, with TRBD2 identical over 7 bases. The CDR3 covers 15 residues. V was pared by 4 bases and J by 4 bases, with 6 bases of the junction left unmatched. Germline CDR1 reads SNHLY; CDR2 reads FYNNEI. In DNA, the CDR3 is TGTGCCAGCAGTGTAAGCGGGACGAGCACCGGGGAGCTGTTTTTT. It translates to CASSVSGTSTGELFF.

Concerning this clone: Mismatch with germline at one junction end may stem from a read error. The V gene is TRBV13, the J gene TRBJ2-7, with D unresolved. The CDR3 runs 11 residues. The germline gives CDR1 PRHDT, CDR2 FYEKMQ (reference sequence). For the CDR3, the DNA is TGTACCAGCAGCGTAGTAAACGAGCAGTACTTC. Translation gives CTSSVVNEQYF.

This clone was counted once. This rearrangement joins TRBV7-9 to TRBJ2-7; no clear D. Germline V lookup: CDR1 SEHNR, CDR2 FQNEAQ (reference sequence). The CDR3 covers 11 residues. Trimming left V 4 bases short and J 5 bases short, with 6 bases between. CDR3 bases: TGTGCCAGCAGCTCGCCGGACGAGCAGTACTTC. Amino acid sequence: CASSSPDEQYF. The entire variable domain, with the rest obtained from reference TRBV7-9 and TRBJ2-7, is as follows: DTGVSQNPRHKITKRGQNVTFRCDPISEHNRLYWYRQTLGQGPEFLTYFQNEAQLEKSRLLSDRFSAERPKGSFSTLEIQRTEQGDSAMYLCASSSPDEQYFGPGTRLTVT.

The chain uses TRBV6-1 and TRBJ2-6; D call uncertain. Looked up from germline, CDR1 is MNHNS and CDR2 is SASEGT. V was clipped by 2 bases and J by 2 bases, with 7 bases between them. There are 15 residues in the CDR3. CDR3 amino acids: CASSETVTGANVLTF. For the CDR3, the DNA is TGTGCCAGCAGTGAAACAGTGACTGGGGCCAACGTCCTGACTTTC.

The CDR3 bases are TGTGCTAGTGGTTTGGTACTTGGGACAGGCGACTATGGCTACACCTTC. This gives the protein CASGLVLGTGDYGYTF. The chain combines TRBV12-5 with TRBJ1-2; 8 positions match TRBD1. V shed 0 bases, J shed 3 bases, and the junction held 6 bases outside the gene matches. Germline V lookup: CDR1 LGHNT, CDR2 FRNRAP. This CDR3 has 16 amino acids.